This passage covers 8 T cell receptor beta chains from one sample sequenced in a study of blood T cell repertoires in COVID-19. Repertoires were generated with immunoSEQ multiplex PCR, while TCRdb's copy carries only in-frame clones and drops some. There are 250,000 to 400,000 clones in the sample; 88% occur only once, and about 1.5% lies in the top ten. Sequencing used peripheral blood. These receptors all stem from a woman in her 30s with COVID-19, enrolled during active disease.

The rearrangement links TRBV12-3 or TRBV12-4 to TRBJ2-5; possible D gene TRBD1, 6 bases. The CDR3 totals 13 residues. V lost 5 bases and J lost 9, with 16 bases in between. Here the CDR3 DNA reads TGTGCCAGCAGTAAGACAGGTGCCGGGGCCCAGTACTTC. It translates to CASSKTGAGAQYF.

The rearrangement links TRBV24-1 to TRBJ2-7; 7 bases align to TRBD1. CDR1 KGHDR and CDR2 SFDVKD come from the germline V gene. V shed 4 bases, J shed 4 bases, and the junction held 9 bases outside the gene matches. There are 15 residues in the CDR3. CDR3 residues: CATSDPRDRKYEQYF. As DNA, the CDR3 is TGTGCCACCAGTGACCCTCGGGACAGAAAATACGAGCAGTACTTC.

In nucleotides, the CDR3 is TGTGCCAGCAGTTATGACTCGGCCTCAGATACGCAGTATTTT. Its protein product is CASSYDSASDTQYF. This chain links TRBV25-1 with TRBJ2-3, with D unresolved. Trimming shortened V by 5 bases and J by 4 bases, and 13 bases separated the two germline ends. Germline CDR1 reads MGHDK; CDR2 reads SYGVNS. The CDR3 totals 14 residues.

Written as DNA, the CDR3 is TGTGCCATCAGCGGGGGGATAACCTACGAGCAGTACGTC. The encoded protein is CAISGGITYEQYV. The chain recombines TRBV10-3 with TRBJ2-7; TRBD2 aligns across 7 bases. Germline V gene lookup returns CDR1 ENHRY and CDR2 SYGVKD. The CDR3 runs to 13 residues. V lost 6 bases, J lost 2 bases, and 4 bases stayed unmatched.

This clone was seen a single time. This rearrangement joins TRBV27 to TRBJ1-1, with 8 bases identical to TRBD1. V dropped 6 bases and J dropped 1; count of bases not matched to a gene: 7. The CDR3 sequence is 15 residues long. Germline values: CDR1 MNHEY, CDR2 SMNVEV (reference sequence). The CDR3 coding sequence is TGTGCCAGCAGAGTAAGGGACAGGAAGAACACTGAAGCTTTCTTT. Residues: CASRVRDRKNTEAFF.

Note on this clone: This specimen includes other DNA sequences encoding the same CDR3. This chain connects TRBV12-3 or TRBV12-4 to TRBJ1-3, with D possibly being TRBD1 (6 bases). Trimming shortened V by 7 bases and J by 2 bases, and 9 bases separated the two germline ends. The CDR3 covers 13 residues. The CDR3: CASTRTAGNTIYF. In DNA form, the CDR3 reads TGTGCCAGCACTAGGACAGCTGGAAACACCATATATTTT.

The genes are TRBV18 and TRBJ1-6, with 9 positions matching TRBD1. V lost 1 base and J lost 11; bases outside the gene matches: 12. Germline V gene lookup returns CDR1 KGHSH and CDR2 LQKENI. The CDR3 covers 17 residues. This chain's CDR3 is CASSPLNFGQGRPPLHF. CDR3 sequence (DNA): TGTGCCAGCTCACCACTAAATTTCGGACAGGGGAGGCCACCCCTCCACTTT.

This clone was recorded only once. The rearrangement links TRBV5-6 to TRBJ2-5; TRBD2 matches at 13 bases. The V segment lost 5 bases and the J segment 5 bases; nucleotides outside the gene matches: 6. This CDR3 is 15 amino acids long. The germline V gene has CDR1 SGHDT and CDR2 YYEEEE. The CDR3 DNA reads as TGTGCCAGCAGGGAGACTAGCGGGAGGCTTGAGACCCAGTACTTC. Translation gives CASRETSGRLETQYF.